This T cell receptor (beta chain) stems from a study of T cell therapy after organ transplantation (dated by TCRdb to the late 2010s). For the study in its entirety: Autologous CMV-specific T cells, expanded in vitro for roughly 15 days with a peptide pool of 30 HLA class I and II CMV epitopes, were used as therapy products. Across 2 to 6 intravenous infusions, patients got a median of 1.92 x 10^8 CMV-specific T cells. An open-label phase I trial of autologous CMV-specific adoptive T cell therapy in solid-organ transplant recipients was the basis for the study, which was a follow-up TRBV repertoire analysis. Each patient got up to 6 T cell doses, given every 2 weeks, and was then monitored for around 30 weeks after finishing therapy. Among the roughly ten patients, eight were classed as clinical responders, while two were classed as nonresponders. Short-term post-therapy blood samples were obtained 4 to 8 weeks after therapy was completed. Long-term post-therapy samples were available for only about 75% of the 10 patients.

The CDR3 has 15 amino acids, counting the end cysteine and phenylalanine. Only the CDR3 DNA stays, 45 bases, in frame from base 1. Via the germline V gene, CDR1 is MRHNA and CDR2 SNTAGT. According to the study, the label for this sample's time point signals: 4-8 weeks after completion of therapy. The patients had received solid-organ transplants and had drug-resistant/recurrent cytomegalovirus. Ten of the trial participants were picked for repertoire analysis depending on whether post-therapy peripheral blood mononuclear cells were available. Viable CD3+CD8+CD4- lymphocytes were sorted from PBMCs on a BD FACSAria III. The Qiagen DNeasy Kit was used to extract genomic DNA from the sorted cells. TRB CDR3 regions were amplified from genomic DNA with the immunoSEQ two-step, bias-controlled multiplex PCR assay. CDR3 libraries were sequenced on an Illumina NextSeq 500. Concerning the study's data processing: The immunoSEQ Analyzer platform handled the initial alignment and bioinformatics, which included bias normalization against synthetic CDR3 analogs. Annotation of V, D and J genes was based on the definitions in the IMGT database. VDJtools version 1.1.10 and the R package tcR version 2.2.1.11 were used with default settings for further TRBV analyses. GLIPH analysis was done using default settings in version 1.0. Significant clonotype frequency changes were tested by 2-sided binomial test with Benjamini-Hochberg correction (alpha = 0.01) in CDR3 sequences with at least 5 reads. TCRdb re-hosts the immuneACCESS table, in-frame sequences only. Its copies lack some clones; in the studies checked, an unresolved V gene accounts for under half of them, and the cause for the rest is not known. V and J calls and clone size are copied from that table; D and trimming were computed from the DNA. The sample yields around 4,500 clones; approximately 64% were counted once. The ten most abundant clones make up over 30% of the sample.

Here is what the overall study found, with its caveats: Before therapy, nonresponders had marked clonal expansions, and their repertoires changed minimally after therapy. The small cohort prevented assessing confounders such as concurrent antirejection and antiviral medications. The fold change in CD8 clonality after therapy was inversely correlated with pretherapy clonality, which suggests that less biased repertoires were more open to remodeling. Reduced sample coverage from poor CD8+ T cell yield may be reflected in the few expansions detected in nonresponders. Reconstitution after therapy appeared to include not only transferred clonotypes but also endogenous clonotypes that had not been detected in the therapy products.

As concerns this clone: There is no known antigen for this receptor. One end of the junction fails to match germline, which may point to a read error.

Here the chain combines TRBV6-4 and TRBJ2-5; the D element could tentatively be TRBD1 or TRBD2, as 5 bases agree for each. The sequence was obtained from a human patient who had received a solid organ transplant and had CMV disease. Following a transplant, some T cells may be graft donor cells, not patient cells. The sample consisted of CD8+ T cells from blood, taken after autologous CMV-specific T cell therapy. The CDR3 protein is CASSYSNQGGETQYF. The DNA reads TGTGCCAGCAGTTACTCGAATCAGGGCGGGGAGACCCAGTACTTC.